The sequence of this TCR beta chain was determined in a study of quantifying T cell responses using KT2 cells. Turning to the study itself: Reverse transcription used primers in the TCR alpha and beta constant regions. The second PCR ran as a qPCR until a predetermined fluorescence threshold was reached.

KT2, a clone with a known TCR, was spiked into unfractionated PBMC. Different KT2-to-PBMC ratios were created with a constant PBMC count. A single-stranded UMI oligo with SP2 sequence was ligated to cDNA 3' ends. First-round PCR used around 4 cycles and beta primers RC1.1 and RC1.2 covering TRBC1 and TRBC2. TCRdb re-called the UMI-ligation and nested PCR reads with MiXCR, one entry per CDR3 protein. This sample has approximately 57,000 distinct CDR3 sequences, with 10% to 15% found just once. Per the germline V gene, CDR1 is KGHDR and CDR2 is SFDVKD. V lost 5 bases and J 1 base, leaving 8 bases between the germline ends. CDR3 length: 14 amino acids.

The source of this sequence is a human donor. Specimen: PBMCs spiked with cells of the T cell clone KT2. V gene TRBV24-1 combines with J gene TRBJ2-1; D ambiguous. The CDR3 sequence: CATSATDSYNEQFF. CDR3 in DNA: TGTGCCACCAGTGCTACAGATTCCTACAATGAGCAGTTCTTC.